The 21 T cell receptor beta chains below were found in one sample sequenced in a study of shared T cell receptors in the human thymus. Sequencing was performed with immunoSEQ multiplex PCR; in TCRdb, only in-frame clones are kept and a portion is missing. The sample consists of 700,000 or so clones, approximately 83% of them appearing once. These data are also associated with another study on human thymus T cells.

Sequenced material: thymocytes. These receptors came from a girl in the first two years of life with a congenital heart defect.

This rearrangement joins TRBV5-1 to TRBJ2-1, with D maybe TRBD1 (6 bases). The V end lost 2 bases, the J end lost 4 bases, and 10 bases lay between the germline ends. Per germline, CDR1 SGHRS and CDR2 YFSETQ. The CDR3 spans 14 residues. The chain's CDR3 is CASSFGQLYNEQFF. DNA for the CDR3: TGCGCCAGCAGCTTTGGACAGCTATACAATGAGCAGTTCTTC.

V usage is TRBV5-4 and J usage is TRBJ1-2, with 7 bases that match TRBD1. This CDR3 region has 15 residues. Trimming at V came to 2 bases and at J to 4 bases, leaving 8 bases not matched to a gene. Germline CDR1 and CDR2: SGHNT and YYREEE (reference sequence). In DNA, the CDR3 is TGTGCCAGCAGCTTTAACGGGGACAGAGGCTATGGCTACACCTTC. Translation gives CASSFNGDRGYGYTF.

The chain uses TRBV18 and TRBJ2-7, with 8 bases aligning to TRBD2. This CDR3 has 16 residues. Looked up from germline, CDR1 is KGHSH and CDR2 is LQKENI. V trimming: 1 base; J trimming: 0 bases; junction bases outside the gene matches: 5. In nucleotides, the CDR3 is TGTGCCAGCTCACCACGCCTAGCGGGTGACTCCTACGAGCAGTACTTC. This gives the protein CASSPRLAGDSYEQYF.

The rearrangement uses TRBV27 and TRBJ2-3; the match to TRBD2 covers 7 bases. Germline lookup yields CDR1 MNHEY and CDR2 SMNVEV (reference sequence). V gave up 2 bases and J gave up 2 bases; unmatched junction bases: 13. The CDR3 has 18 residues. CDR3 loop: CASSLTSAGVGLTDTQYF. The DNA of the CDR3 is TGTGCCAGCAGTTTAACAAGTGCGGGGGTCGGCCTCACAGATACGCAGTATTTT.

The CDR3 sequence is CASIDRYYGYTF. CDR3 bases: TGTGCCAGCATCGACAGATACTATGGCTACACCTTC. The rearrangement joins TRBV7-9 to TRBJ1-2, with D possibly matching TRBD1 (5 bases). This CDR3 has 12 amino acids. V was shortened by 7 bases and J by 3 bases, with 9 bases between the two germline ends. Germline CDR1 is SEHNR and CDR2 is FQNEAQ (reference sequence).

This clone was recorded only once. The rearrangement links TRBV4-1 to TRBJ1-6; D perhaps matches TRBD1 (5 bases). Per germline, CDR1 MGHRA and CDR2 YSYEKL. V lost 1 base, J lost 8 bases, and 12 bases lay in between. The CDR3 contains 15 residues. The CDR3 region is CASSQVRDFDSPLHF. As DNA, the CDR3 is TGCGCCAGCAGCCAAGTTAGGGACTTTGATTCACCCCTCCACTTT.

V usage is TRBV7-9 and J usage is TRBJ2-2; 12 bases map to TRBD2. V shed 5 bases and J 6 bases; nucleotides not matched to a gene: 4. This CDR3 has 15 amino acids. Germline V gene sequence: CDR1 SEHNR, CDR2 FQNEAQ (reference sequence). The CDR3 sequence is CASSIASGGAGELFF. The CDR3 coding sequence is TGTGCCAGCAGCATTGCTAGCGGGGGGGCCGGGGAGCTGTTTTTT.

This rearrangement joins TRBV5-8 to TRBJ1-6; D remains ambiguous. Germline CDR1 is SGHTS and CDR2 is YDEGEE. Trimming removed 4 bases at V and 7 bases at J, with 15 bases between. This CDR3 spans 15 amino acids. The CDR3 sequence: CASSHYIGGNSPLHF. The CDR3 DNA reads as TGTGCCAGCAGCCACTACATCGGCGGGAATTCACCCCTCCACTTT.

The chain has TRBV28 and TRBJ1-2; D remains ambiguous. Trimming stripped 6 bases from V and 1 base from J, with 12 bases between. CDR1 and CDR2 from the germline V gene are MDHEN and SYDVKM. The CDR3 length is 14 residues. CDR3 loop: CASSLRRDNYGYTF. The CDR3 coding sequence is TGTGCCAGCAGCCTACGACGGGATAACTATGGCTACACCTTC.

CDR3 DNA sequence: TGCAGCGCTAACTCCTACAGGGGGGTTTACAATGAGCAGTTCTTC. Its translation: CSANSYRGVYNEQFF. The chain combines TRBV29-1 with TRBJ2-1; 8 nucleotides match TRBD1. V dropped 7 bases and J dropped 4; count of bases not matched to a gene: 12. Germline CDR1 SQVTM, CDR2 ANQGSEA. This CDR3 comprises 15 residues.

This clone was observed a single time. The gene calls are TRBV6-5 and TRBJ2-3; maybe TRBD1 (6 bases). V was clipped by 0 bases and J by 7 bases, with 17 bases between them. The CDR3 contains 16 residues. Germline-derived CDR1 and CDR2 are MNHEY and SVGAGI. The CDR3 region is CASSYSGTNNFYTQYF. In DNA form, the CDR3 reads TGTGCCAGCAGTTACTCGGGGACAAATAATTTCTATACGCAGTATTTT.

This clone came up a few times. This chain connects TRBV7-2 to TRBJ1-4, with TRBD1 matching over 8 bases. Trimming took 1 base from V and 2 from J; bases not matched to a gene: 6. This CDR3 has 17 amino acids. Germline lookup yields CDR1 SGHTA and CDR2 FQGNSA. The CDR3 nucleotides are TGTGCCAGCAGCTTAGGTATCCGGACAGGGACTAATGAAAAACTGTTTTTT. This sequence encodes CASSLGIRTGTNEKLFF.

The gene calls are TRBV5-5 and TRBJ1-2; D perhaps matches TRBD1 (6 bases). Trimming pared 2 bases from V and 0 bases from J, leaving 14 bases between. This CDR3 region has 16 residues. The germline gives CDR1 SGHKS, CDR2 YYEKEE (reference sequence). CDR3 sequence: CASSLGVTGSNYGYTF. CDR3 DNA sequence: TGTGCCAGCAGCTTAGGCGTGACAGGTTCTAACTATGGCTACACCTTC.

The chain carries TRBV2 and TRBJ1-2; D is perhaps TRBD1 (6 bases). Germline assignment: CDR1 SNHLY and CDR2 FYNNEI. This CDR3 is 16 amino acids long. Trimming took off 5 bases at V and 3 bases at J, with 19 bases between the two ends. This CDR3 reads CASSRSGERDDYGYTF. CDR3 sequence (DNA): TGTGCCAGCAGTAGGTCAGGGGAACGGGATGACTATGGCTACACCTTC.

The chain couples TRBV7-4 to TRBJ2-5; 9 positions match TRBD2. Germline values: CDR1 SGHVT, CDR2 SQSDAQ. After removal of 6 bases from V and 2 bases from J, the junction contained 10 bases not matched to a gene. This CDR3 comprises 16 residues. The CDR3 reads CASRPFGSGGQETQYF. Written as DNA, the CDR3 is TGTGCCAGCAGACCGTTTGGTAGCGGGGGACAAGAGACCCAGTACTTC. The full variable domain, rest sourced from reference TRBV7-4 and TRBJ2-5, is GAGVSQSPRYKVAKRGRDVALRCDSISGHVTLYWYRQTLGQGSEVLTYSQSDAQRDKSGRPSGRFSAERPERSVSTLKIQRTEQGDSAVYLCASRPFGSGGQETQYFGPGTRLLVL.

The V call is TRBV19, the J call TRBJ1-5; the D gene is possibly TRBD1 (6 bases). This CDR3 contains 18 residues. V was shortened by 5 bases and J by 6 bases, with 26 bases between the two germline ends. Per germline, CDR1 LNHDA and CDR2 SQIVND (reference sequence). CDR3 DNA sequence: TGTGCCAGTAGTGAAGGGACACAATCCTTTTTTGGTGGTCAGCCCCAGCATTTT. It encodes CASSEGTQSFFGGQPQHF.

The CDR3 loop is CASSYMRGADGEKLFF. The CDR3 region has the DNA TGTGCCAGCAGCTATATGCGGGGGGCGGATGGTGAAAAACTGTTTTTT. The rearrangement joins TRBV14 to TRBJ1-4; D possibly corresponds to TRBD1 (6 bases). The CDR3 has 16 amino acids. V was shortened by 5 bases and J by 7 bases, with 20 bases between the two germline ends. Germline V lookup: CDR1 SGHDN, CDR2 FVKESK.

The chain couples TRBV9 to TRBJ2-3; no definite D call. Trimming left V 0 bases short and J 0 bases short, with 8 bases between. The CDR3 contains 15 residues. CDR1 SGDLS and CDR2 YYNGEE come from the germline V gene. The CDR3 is CASSVGPGSTDTQYF. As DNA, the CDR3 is TGTGCCAGCAGCGTAGGTCCGGGTAGCACAGATACGCAGTATTTT.

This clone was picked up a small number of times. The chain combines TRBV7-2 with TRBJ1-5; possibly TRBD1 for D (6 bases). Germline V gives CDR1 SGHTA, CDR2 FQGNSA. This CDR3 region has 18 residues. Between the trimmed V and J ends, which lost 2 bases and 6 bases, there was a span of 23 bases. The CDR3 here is CASSLRLGLTGYAQPQHF. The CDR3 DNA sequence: TGTGCCAGCAGCTTAAGGCTAGGGTTGACAGGCTACGCTCAGCCCCAGCATTTT.

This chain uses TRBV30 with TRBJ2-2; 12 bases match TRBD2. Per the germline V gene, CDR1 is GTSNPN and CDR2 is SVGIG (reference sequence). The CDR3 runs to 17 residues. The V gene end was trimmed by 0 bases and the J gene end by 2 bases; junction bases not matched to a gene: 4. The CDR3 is CAWSVTSGGDNTGELFF. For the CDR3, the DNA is TGTGCCTGGAGTGTGACTAGCGGGGGTGATAACACCGGGGAGCTGTTTTTT.

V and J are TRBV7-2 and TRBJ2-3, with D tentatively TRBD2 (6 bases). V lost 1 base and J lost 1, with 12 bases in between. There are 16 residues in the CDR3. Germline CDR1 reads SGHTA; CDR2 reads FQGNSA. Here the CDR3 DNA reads TGTGCCAGCAGCTTAGGTACGGGGGAAGGCACAGATACGCAGTATTTT. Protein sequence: CASSLGTGEGTDTQYF. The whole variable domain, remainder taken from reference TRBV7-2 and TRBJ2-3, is GAGVSQSPSNKVTEKGKDVELRCDPISGHTALYWYRQSLGQGLEFLIYFQGNSAPDKSGLPSDRFSAERTGGSVSTLTIQRTQQEDSAVYLCASSLGTGEGTDTQYFGPGTRLTVL.